The clone carrying this T cell receptor (beta chain) was seen a handful of times. The target antigen is unknown. This sample was included in a study of T cell repertoires in cytomegalovirus infection. Whole-study context: Matching HLA type, along with CMV infection, was indicated by public TCR beta signatures.

General study points: In two of eight donors, the top clonotype was HLA-C-restricted CMV-specific.

V was pared by 4 bases and J by 4 bases, with 15 bases of the junction left unmatched. The length of the CDR3 is 18 residues. CDR1 and CDR2 from the germline V gene are SEHNR and FQNEAQ (reference sequence). MiXCR was run by TCRdb on the reads, yielding one entry per CDR3 protein. The table lists a few hundred thousand distinct CDR3 sequences, approximately 15% of them singletons. The chain links TRBV7-9 to TRBJ2-2, with TRBD2 matching over 7 bases. The source material was CD8+ T cells from PBMCs. This sequence originates from a human donor in good health (CMV status not recorded). Some clones in this sample may be carry-over from other donors' samples. This chain's CDR3 is CASSSSQAAGQLTGELFF. In nucleotides, the CDR3 is TGTGCCAGCAGCTCCTCCCAGGCAGCGGGGCAACTCACCGGGGAGCTGTTTTTT.